The 19 T cell receptor beta chains below come from one sample, sequenced in a study of radiotherapy plus CTLA-4 blockade in lung cancer. Measured with immunoSEQ multiplex PCR; TCRdb has only the in-frame clones, and not every one. Here the sample spans 90,000 or so clones, less than 90% being singletons. The specimen comprised peripheral blood, sampled from a patient treated with radiotherapy plus ipilimumab. The receptors here all came from a human donor with non-small cell lung cancer who had stable disease on radiotherapy plus ipilimumab.

This clone was seen only a few times. The chain uses TRBV5-8 and TRBJ2-7; 14 nucleotides match TRBD2. Germline CDR1 is SGHTS and CDR2 is YDEGEE. This CDR3 has 16 residues. V lost 4 bases, J lost 3 bases, and 6 bases stayed unmatched. CDR3 nucleotides: TGTGCCAGCAGCACGGGACTAGCGGGGGACCACTACGAGCAGTACTTC. It is translated as CASSTGLAGDHYEQYF.

This clone was observed a single time. This chain connects TRBV27 to TRBJ1-6; D is unresolved. The CDR3 is 14 amino acids. The V end lost 3 bases, the J end lost 10 bases, and 13 bases lay between the germline ends. The germline CDR1 and CDR2 sequences are MNHEY and SMNVEV (reference sequence). CDR3 in DNA: TGTGCCAGCAGTTTGTGGGGTTCAAAATCACCCCTCCACTTT. This gives the protein CASSLWGSKSPLHF.

The genes are TRBV1 and TRBJ2-7; TRBD2 was called by the table and not checked on the DNA. TRBV1 is flagged as a pseudogene. This CDR3 contains 15 residues. The CDR3 loop reads CTSSQLPREPYEQYF. The CDR3 coding sequence is TGCACCAGCAGCCAGTTACCCCGGGAGCCCTACGAGCAGTACTTC.

This chain joins TRBV6-5 and TRBJ1-1; D call uncertain. Trimming took off 2 bases at V and 1 base at J, with 5 bases between the two ends. CDR1 is MNHEY and CDR2 is SVGAGI in the germline V gene. The CDR3 is 13 amino acids. The CDR3 is CASSYEGNTEAFF. The CDR3 nucleotides read TGTGCCAGCAGTTACGAAGGGAACACTGAAGCTTTCTTT.

V and J are TRBV28 and TRBJ1-3, with D hard to call. The CDR3 spans 15 residues. From germline, CDR1 is MDHEN and CDR2 SYDVKM. V was trimmed by 9 bases and J by 0 bases, leaving 15 bases between them. CDR3 coding DNA: TGTGCCAGGGCCCCCGTCGGAGACTCTGGAAACACCATATATTTT. The encoded protein is CARAPVGDSGNTIYF.

The chain links TRBV30 to TRBJ2-3; possibly TRBD1 for D (5 bases). The CDR3 has 12 amino acids. V lost 0 bases and J lost 4, with 5 bases in between. Germline loops: CDR1 GTSNPN, CDR2 SVGIG (reference sequence). CDR3 amino acids: CAWSVGADTQYF. For the CDR3, the DNA is TGTGCCTGGAGTGTAGGGGCAGATACGCAGTATTTT.

The chain carries TRBV6-5 and TRBJ1-2; TRBD1 matches at 7 bases. The CDR3 extends over 13 amino acids. Germline assignment: CDR1 MNHEY and CDR2 SVGAGI. Germline trimming cut 6 bases from V and 7 bases from J; bases unmatched to any gene: 8. CDR3: CASSSTGTVGYTF. CDR3 DNA sequence: TGTGCCAGCAGCTCGACAGGGACAGTTGGCTACACCTTC.

This chain links TRBV6-6 with TRBJ2-7, with 9 bases that match TRBD1. The germline V gene encodes CDR1 MNHNY and CDR2 SVGAGI (reference sequence). The CDR3 is made up of 15 amino acids. J lost 0 bases, V lost 6 bases, and 6 bases had no gene match. In DNA form, the CDR3 reads TGTGCCAGCAGCCAGGGACAGGGTGGCTCCTACGAGCAGTACTTC. Its translation: CASSQGQGGSYEQYF.

The chain employs TRBV5-1 and TRBJ2-1, with TRBD1 matching 8 bases. Trimming removed 5 bases from V and 2 bases from J; junction bases left unmatched: 3. CDR3 length: 14 amino acids. CDR1 and CDR2 (germline): SGHRS, YFSETQ. The CDR3 bases are TGCGCCAGCAGTATGGGACAGGCCTACAATGAGCAGTTCTTC. Its translation is CASSMGQAYNEQFF.

This chain uses TRBV7-2 with TRBJ1-6; tentatively, D is TRBD1 (5 bases). CDR3 length: 16 residues. Germline V CDR1 and CDR2: SGHTA, FQGNSA. V gave up 4 bases and J gave up 7 bases, with 17 bases separating them. CDR3 protein: CASSSPGGGRNSPLHF. The CDR3 DNA follows: TGTGCCAGCAGCTCCCCCGGGGGAGGGCGGAATTCACCCCTCCACTTT.

This chain joins TRBV5-1 and TRBJ2-5; TRBD2 agrees at 7 bases. Trimming at V came to 1 base and at J to 2 bases, leaving 5 bases not matched to a gene. CDR1 is SGHRS and CDR2 is YFSETQ in the germline V gene. The CDR3 is 15 amino acids. In nucleotides, the CDR3 is TGCGCCAGCAGCTTGCGGGGGGAATCTCAAGAGACCCAGTACTTC. Its translation: CASSLRGESQETQYF.

This chain joins TRBV30 and TRBJ1-5; D may be TRBD1 (6 bases). CDR1 and CDR2 (germline): GTSNPN, SVGIG (reference sequence). Trimming took off 3 bases at V and 5 bases at J, with 14 bases between the two ends. This CDR3 is 14 amino acids long. The CDR3 nucleotides read TGTGCCTGGAGCGCCGGGACACGAGATCAGCCCCAGCATTTT. This codes for CAWSAGTRDQPQHF. The full variable domain, with the rest looked up from reference TRBV30 and TRBJ1-5, is SQTIHQWPATLVQPVGSPLSLECTVEGTSNPNLYWYRQAAGRGLQLLFYSVGIGQISSEVPQNLSASRPQDRQFILSSKKLLLSDSGFYLCAWSAGTRDQPQHFGDGTRLSIL.

This chain links TRBV7-2 with TRBJ1-1; TRBD1 agrees at 8 bases. Looked up from germline, CDR1 is SGHTA and CDR2 is FQGNSA. CDR3 length: 13 amino acids. V gave up 2 bases and J gave up 6 bases; unmatched junction bases: 2. The chain's CDR3 is CASSLWGQAEAFF. CDR3 in DNA: TGTGCCAGCAGCTTATGGGGACAGGCTGAAGCTTTCTTT.

The CDR3 region has the DNA TGTGCCACCAGCAGAGATAGGATAGGGGGCTACACCTTC. This gives the protein CATSRDRIGGYTF. The genes are TRBV15 and TRBJ1-2; D unresolved. This CDR3 has 13 residues. Germline V gene sequence: CDR1 LNHNV, CDR2 YYDKDF (reference sequence). The ends were cut back, 0 bases at V and 8 bases at J, with 10 bases in the middle. Variable domain in full (rest from reference TRBV15 and TRBJ1-2): DAMVIQNPRYQVTQFGKPVTLSCSQTLNHNVMYWYQQKSSQAPKLLFHYYDKDFNNEADTPDNFQSRRPNTSFCFLDIRSPGLGDTAMYLCATSRDRIGGYTFGSGTRLTVV.

The J gene is TRBJ2-4, the V gene TRBV27; tentative D call: TRBD2 (6 bases). The CDR3 covers 19 residues. Germline V gene data show CDR1 as MNHEY and CDR2 as SMNVEV (reference sequence). V was pared by 8 bases and J by 0 bases, with 26 bases between. The CDR3 here is CASRGGVKSGTIAKNIQYF. The CDR3 DNA reads as TGTGCCAGCCGTGGAGGGGTTAAATCCGGAACTATAGCCAAAAACATTCAGTACTTC.

J is TRBJ2-3 and V is TRBV6-5; TRBD2 matches at 9 bases. Germline V gene lookup returns CDR1 MNHEY and CDR2 SVGAGI. V lost 5 bases and J lost 3; bases outside the gene matches: 3. The CDR3 has 14 amino acids. The CDR3: CASSNAGGTDTQYF. The CDR3 bases are TGTGCCAGCAGTAATGCGGGGGGGACAGATACGCAGTATTTT.

The chain employs TRBV13 and TRBJ2-3, with 7 nucleotides matching TRBD2. Looked up from germline, CDR1 is PRHDT and CDR2 is FYEKMQ (reference sequence). Germline trimming cut 5 bases from V and 0 bases from J; bases unmatched to any gene: 20. The CDR3 contains 20 residues. As DNA, the CDR3 is TGTGCCAGCAGCCACAATGTGGGGCGACTAGCCGGATTTAGCACAGATACGCAGTATTTT. Amino acids: CASSHNVGRLAGFSTDTQYF.

V gene TRBV5-1 combines with J gene TRBJ2-3, with 16 positions matching TRBD2. The CDR3 has 16 residues. Looked up from germline, CDR1 is SGHRS and CDR2 is YFSETQ. Unmatched junction bases numbered 6, after V lost 4 bases and J lost 7 bases. The CDR3 sequence is CASSPGLAGGRYTQYF. CDR3 DNA sequence: TGCGCCAGCAGCCCGGGACTAGCGGGGGGGCGTTATACGCAGTATTTT.

The DNA of the CDR3 is TGCGCCAGCACCGATGGGCAGTCCCCCTACAATGAGCAGTTCTTC. It codes for CASTDGQSPYNEQFF. The genes are TRBV5-1 and TRBJ2-1; D gene ambiguous. V lost 6 bases, J lost 2 bases, and 15 bases lay in between. The CDR3 is made up of 15 amino acids. CDR1 is SGHRS and CDR2 is YFSETQ in the germline V gene.